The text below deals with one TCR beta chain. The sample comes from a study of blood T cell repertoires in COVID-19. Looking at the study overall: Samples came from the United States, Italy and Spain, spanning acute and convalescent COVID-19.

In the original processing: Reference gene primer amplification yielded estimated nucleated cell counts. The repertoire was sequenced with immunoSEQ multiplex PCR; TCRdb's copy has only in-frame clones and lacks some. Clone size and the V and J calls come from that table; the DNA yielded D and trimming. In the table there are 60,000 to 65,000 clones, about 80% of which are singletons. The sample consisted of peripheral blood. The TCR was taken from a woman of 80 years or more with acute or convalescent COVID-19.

The CDR3 coding sequence is TGTGCCAGCAGTCCCCCCCCAGGGGGCGCTGGCTATGGCTACACCTTC. Translating it yields CASSPPPGGAGYGYTF. The chain recombines TRBV28 with TRBJ1-2; 8 nucleotides line up with TRBD1. This CDR3 has 16 amino acids. V gave up 5 bases and J gave up 4 bases; unmatched junction bases: 12. CDR1 is MDHEN and CDR2 is SYDVKM in the germline V gene.